This TCR beta chain was sequenced in a study of blood T cell repertoires in COVID-19. Original processing methods: Estimated nucleated cell counts came from reference gene primer amplification. Clones were sequenced by immunoSEQ multiplex PCR, and TCRdb holds only the in-frame ones, with some missing. That table furnishes V, J and clone size, whereas the DNA furnished D and trimming. The table includes around 40,000 clones, 85% to 90% detected once. CDR1 and CDR2 (germline): SEHNR, FQNEAQ (reference sequence). The CDR3 has 15 residues. V lost 4 bases to trimming and J lost 4 bases, with 11 bases between them. Followed over time, Seattle patients had been enrolled while infection was active.

The source is a man in his forties with COVID-19, enrolled during active disease. Input material: peripheral blood. The chain uses TRBV7-9 and TRBJ2-6, with D tentatively TRBD1 (5 bases). The CDR3 bases are TGTGCCAGCAGCTCGCAGGGAACCGGGGCCAACGTCCTGACTTTC. Its translation is CASSSQGTGANVLTF.